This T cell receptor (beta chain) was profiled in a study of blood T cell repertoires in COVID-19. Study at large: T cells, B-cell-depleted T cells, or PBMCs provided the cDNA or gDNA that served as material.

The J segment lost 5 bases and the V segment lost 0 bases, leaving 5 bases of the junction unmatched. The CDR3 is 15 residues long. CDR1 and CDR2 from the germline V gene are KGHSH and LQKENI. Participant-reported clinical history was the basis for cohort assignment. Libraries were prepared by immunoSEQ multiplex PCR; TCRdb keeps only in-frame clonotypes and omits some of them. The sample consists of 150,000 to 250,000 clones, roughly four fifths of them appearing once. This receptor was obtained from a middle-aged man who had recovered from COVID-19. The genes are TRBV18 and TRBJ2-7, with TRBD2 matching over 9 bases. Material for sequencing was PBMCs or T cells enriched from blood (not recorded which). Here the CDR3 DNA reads TGTGCCAGCTCACCACCTTCTAGCGGGAAGGACGAGCAGTACTTC. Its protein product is CASSPPSSGKDEQYF.